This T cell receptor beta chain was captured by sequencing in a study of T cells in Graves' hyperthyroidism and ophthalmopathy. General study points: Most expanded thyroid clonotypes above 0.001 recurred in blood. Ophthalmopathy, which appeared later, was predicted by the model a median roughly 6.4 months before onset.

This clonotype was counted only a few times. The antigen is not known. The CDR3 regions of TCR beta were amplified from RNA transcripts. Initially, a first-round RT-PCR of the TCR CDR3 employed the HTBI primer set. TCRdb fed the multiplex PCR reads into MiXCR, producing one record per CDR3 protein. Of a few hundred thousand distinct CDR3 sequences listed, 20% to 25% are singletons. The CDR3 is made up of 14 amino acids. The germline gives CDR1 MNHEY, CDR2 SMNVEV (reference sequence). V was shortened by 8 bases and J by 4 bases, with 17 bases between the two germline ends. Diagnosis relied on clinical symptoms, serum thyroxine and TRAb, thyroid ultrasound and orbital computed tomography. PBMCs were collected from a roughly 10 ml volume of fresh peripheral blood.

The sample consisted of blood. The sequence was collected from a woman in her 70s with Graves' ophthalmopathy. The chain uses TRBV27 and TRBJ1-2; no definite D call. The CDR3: CASGVGVQSYGYTF. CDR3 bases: TGTGCCAGCGGAGTCGGGGTACAGAGCTATGGCTACACCTTC.